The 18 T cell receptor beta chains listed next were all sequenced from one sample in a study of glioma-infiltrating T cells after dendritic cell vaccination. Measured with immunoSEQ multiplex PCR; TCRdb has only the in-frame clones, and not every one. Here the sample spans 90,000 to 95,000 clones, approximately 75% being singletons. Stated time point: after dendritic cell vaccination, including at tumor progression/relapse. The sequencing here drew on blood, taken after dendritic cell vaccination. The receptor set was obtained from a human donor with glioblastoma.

CDR3 region: CASSPSGNQPQHF. The CDR3 DNA reads TGTGCCAGCAGTCCCTCCGGGAATCAGCCCCAGCATTTT. The chain joins TRBV7-2 to TRBJ1-5; D remains ambiguous. This CDR3 is built from 13 residues. CDR1 SGHTA and CDR2 FQGNSA come from the germline V gene. Trimming left V 6 bases short and J 4 bases short, with 10 bases between.

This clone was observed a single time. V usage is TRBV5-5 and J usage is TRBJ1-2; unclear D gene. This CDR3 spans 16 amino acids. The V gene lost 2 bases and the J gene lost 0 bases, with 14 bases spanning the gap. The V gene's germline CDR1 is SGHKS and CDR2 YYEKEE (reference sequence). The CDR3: CASSFVEISPNYGYTF. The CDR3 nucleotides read TGTGCCAGCAGCTTTGTAGAGATATCCCCTAACTATGGCTACACCTTC.

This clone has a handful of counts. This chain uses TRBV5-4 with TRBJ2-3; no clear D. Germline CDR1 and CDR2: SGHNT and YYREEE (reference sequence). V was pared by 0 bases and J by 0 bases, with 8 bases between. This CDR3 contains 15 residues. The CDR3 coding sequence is TGTGCCAGCAGCTTGGGTTTTTCTAGCACAGATACGCAGTATTTT. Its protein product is CASSLGFSSTDTQYF.

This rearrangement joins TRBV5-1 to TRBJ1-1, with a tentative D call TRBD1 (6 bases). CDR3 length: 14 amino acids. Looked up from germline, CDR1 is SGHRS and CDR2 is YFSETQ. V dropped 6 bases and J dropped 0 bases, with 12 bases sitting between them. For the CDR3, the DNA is TGCGCCAGCACCTACGGGGACATGAACACTGAAGCTTTCTTT. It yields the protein CASTYGDMNTEAFF.

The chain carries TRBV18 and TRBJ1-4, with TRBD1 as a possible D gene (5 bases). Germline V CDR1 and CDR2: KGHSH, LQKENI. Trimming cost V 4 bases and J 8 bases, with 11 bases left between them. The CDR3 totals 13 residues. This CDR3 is CASSQGNQEKLFF. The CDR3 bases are TGTGCCAGCTCACAGGGGAACCAGGAAAAACTGTTTTTT.

The chain's CDR3 is CASSPGTGKRNTEAFF. The CDR3 DNA is TGTGCCAGCAGCCCCGGGACAGGGAAGAGGAACACTGAAGCTTTCTTT. The chain uses TRBV5-6 and TRBJ1-1, with 9 bases fitting TRBD1. The germline CDR1 and CDR2 sequences are SGHDT and YYEEEE. V was pared by 4 bases and J by 1 base, with 8 bases of the junction left unmatched. The CDR3 contains 16 residues. The entire variable domain, with the rest obtained from reference TRBV5-6 and TRBJ1-1, is as follows: DAGVTQSPTHLIKTRGQQVTLRCSPKSGHDTVSWYQQALGQGPQFIFQYYEEEERQRGNFPDRFSGHQFPNYSSELNVNALLLGDSALYLCASSPGTGKRNTEAFFGQGTRLTVV.

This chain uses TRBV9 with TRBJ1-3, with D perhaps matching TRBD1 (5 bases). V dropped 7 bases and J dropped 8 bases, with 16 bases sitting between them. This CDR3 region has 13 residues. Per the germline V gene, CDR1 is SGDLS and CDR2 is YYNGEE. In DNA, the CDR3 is TGTGCCAGCTGGGGGGGAACGGAGGACACCATATATTTT. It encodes CASWGGTEDTIYF.

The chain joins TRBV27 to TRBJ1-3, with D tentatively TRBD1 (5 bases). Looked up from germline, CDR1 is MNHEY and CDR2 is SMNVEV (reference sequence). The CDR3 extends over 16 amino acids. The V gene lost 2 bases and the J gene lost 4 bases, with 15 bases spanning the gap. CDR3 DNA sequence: TGTGCCAGCAGTTTAAGGTACAGGTCTGAGGGAAACACCATATATTTT. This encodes CASSLRYRSEGNTIYF.

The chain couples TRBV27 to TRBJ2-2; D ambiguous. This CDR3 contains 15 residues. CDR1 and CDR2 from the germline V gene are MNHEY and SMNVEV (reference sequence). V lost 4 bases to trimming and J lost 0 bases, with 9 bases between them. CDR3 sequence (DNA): TGTGCCAGCAGTTCCTCTATAACGAACACCGGGGAGCTGTTTTTT. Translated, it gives CASSSSITNTGELFF.

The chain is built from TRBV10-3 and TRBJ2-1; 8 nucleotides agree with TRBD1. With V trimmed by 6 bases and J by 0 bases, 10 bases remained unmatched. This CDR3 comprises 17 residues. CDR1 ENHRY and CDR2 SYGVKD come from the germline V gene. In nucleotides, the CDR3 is TGTGCCATCAGGTCGGACAGGGCGTTCGGCTCCTACAATGAGCAGTTCTTC. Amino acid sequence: CAIRSDRAFGSYNEQFF.

The CDR3 coding sequence is TGTGCCAGCTCACCCGGGACAGGGGATGAAAAACTGTTTTTT. It codes for CASSPGTGDEKLFF. The gene calls are TRBV18 and TRBJ1-4; 10 bases agree with TRBD1. This CDR3 is built from 14 residues. Trimming cost V 3 bases and J 6 bases; bases outside gene matches: 1. Germline CDR1 and CDR2: KGHSH and LQKENI.

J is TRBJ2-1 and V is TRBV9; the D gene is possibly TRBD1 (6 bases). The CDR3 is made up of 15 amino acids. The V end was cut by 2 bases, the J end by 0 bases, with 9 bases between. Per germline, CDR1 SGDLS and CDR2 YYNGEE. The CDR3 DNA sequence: TGTGCCAGCAGCGTTCAGGGGAGCTCCTACAATGAGCAGTTCTTC. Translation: CASSVQGSSYNEQFF.

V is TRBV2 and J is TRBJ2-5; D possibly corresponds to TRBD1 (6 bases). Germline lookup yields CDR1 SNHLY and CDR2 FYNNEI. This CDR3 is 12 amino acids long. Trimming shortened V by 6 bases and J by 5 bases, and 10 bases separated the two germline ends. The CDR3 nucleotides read TGTGCCAGCAGGACAGGTTTGGAGACCCAGTACTTC. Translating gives CASRTGLETQYF.

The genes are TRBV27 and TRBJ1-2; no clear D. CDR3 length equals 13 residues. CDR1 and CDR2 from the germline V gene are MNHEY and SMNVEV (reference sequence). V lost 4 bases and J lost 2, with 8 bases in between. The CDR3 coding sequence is TGTGCCAGCAGTTCCCAACGGAACTATGGCTACACCTTC. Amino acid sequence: CASSSQRNYGYTF.

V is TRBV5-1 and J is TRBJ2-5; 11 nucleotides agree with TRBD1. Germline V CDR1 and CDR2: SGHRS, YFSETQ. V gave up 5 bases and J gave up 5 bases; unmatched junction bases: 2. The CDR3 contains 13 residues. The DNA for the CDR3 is TGCGCCAGCAGGGGGGACAGGGGGGAGACCCAGTACTTC. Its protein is CASRGDRGETQYF.

CDR3 loop: CATDDSNGNTIYF. The DNA of the CDR3 is TGTGCCACCGACGACAGTAATGGAAACACCATATATTTT. The V and J genes are TRBV2 and TRBJ1-3; D might be TRBD1 (5 bases). CDR1 is SNHLY, CDR2 FYNNEI, per germline. This CDR3 region has 13 residues. Trimming took off 10 bases at V and 3 bases at J, with 13 bases between the two ends. Complete variable domain (other parts from reference TRBV2 and TRBJ1-3): EPEVTQTPSHQVTQMGQEVILRCVPISNHLYFYWYRQILGQKVEFLVSFYNNEISEKSEIFDDQFSVERPDGSNFTLKIRSTKLEDSAMYFCATDDSNGNTIYFGEGSWLTVV.

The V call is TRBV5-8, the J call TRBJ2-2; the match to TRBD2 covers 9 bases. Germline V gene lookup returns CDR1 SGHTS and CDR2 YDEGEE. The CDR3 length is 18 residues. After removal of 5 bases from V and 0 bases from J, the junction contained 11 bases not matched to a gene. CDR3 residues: CASRDELAGITNTGELFF. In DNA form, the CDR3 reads TGTGCCAGCAGGGACGAACTAGCGGGTATCACGAACACCGGGGAGCTGTTTTTT.

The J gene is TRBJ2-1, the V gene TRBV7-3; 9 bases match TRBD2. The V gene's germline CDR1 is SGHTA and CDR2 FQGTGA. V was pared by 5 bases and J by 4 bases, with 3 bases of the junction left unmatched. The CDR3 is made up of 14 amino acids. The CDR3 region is CASSPLAGYNEQFF. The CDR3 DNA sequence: TGTGCCAGCAGCCCTCTAGCGGGGTACAATGAGCAGTTCTTC.